This T cell receptor (beta chain) was identified in a study of blood T cell repertoires in COVID-19. Whole-study context: In each case, the material was cDNA or gDNA derived from T cells, B-cell-depleted T cells, or PBMCs.

Assay used: immunoSEQ multiplex PCR; TCRdb lists only in-frame clones, some missing. The table shows roughly 120,000 clones, with 70% to 90% occurring only once. From germline, CDR1 is KGHDR and CDR2 SFDVKD. The V gene end was trimmed by 2 bases and the J gene end by 8 bases; junction bases not matched to a gene: 7. The CDR3 consists of 14 residues. The V and J genes are TRBV24-1 and TRBJ1-2, with 7 positions matching TRBD1. The clonotype originates from a woman between 50 and 59 years old with acute or convalescent COVID-19. Sample: peripheral blood. CDR3: CATSDYRRGSGYTF. Here the CDR3 DNA reads TGTGCCACCAGTGATTACCGCAGGGGGAGCGGCTACACCTTC.